This entry concerns a single T cell receptor (beta chain). Its antigen specificity is not known. Qualities for individual bases were not recorded, and no much larger clone is one base off. This sample was taken from a study of blood T cell repertoires in COVID-19 (dated by TCRdb to 2018 to 2020). About the investigation overall: Samples from collaborators originated in the United States, Italy and Spain and spanned both the acute and convalescent phases of COVID-19. The dataset comprised deeply sampled blood TCRbeta repertoires from subjects exposed to, actively infected with, or recovered from COVID-19. Sample metadata almost always included a de-identified subject ID, COVID-19 status, age in years and sex. Samples came from the ongoing ImmuneRACE study (first 160 participants) plus 1,254 subjects from 6 global collaborators. The material from the prospective study consisted of cDNA or gDNA derived from T cells, B-cell-depleted T cells, or PBMCs. HLA class I and class II types, where available, came from metadata supplied by the sample provider rather than from assay-based typing. The repertoires were made available in a free public database intended to serve as a resource for research on the immune response to SARS-CoV-2. Broad study findings and their caveats: The amount of clinical and demographic metadata varied by source and participant and was provided uncurated.

The CDR3 starts with the cysteine, ends with the phenylalanine, and has 14 residues. Just CDR3 DNA is preserved here, 42 bases in frame from base 1. CDR1 and CDR2, per the germline V gene, are MDHEN and SYDVKM. Trimming takes 4 bases from V and 8 bases from J, and the germline ends sit 17 bases apart. The collaborating institutions used their own protocols to collect whole blood in K2EDTA tubes. For TCRbeta analysis, collaborators shipped samples as frozen whole blood, isolated PBMCs, or DNA extracted from either of those sample types. TCRbeta CDR3 regions were amplified from genomic DNA by means of the immunoSEQ Assay, a bias-controlled multiplex PCR. Per the authors' processing: Within the assay, amplification of reference gene primers was used to estimate how many nucleated cells each sample contained. Sequence reads were collapsed and filtered to measure the absolute abundance of every unique TCRbeta CDR3 rearrangement. For each sample, productive Simpson clonality was calculated by taking the square root of Simpson's diversity index across productive rearrangements. TCRdb stores this immuneACCESS table with in-frame sequences only. Part of the clones is absent; in the studies checked, under half of the shortfall reflects unresolved V genes, and no reason is known for the rest. That table furnishes V, J and clone size, whereas the DNA furnished D and trimming. A total of about 150,000 clones appear in this sample, 80% to 90% of them only once. Clones ranked in the top ten supply just over 9.5% of the sample.

The chain joins TRBV28 to TRBJ1-2, with an unclear D gene assignment. The sample consisted of peripheral blood. The clonotype was recovered from a woman between 45 and 60 years old with acute or convalescent COVID-19. CDR3 sequence: CASSWGAALGGYTF. The sequence in DNA is TGTGCCAGCAGTTGGGGAGCGGCCCTGGGGGGCTACACCTTC.